The following is a T cell receptor beta chain sequence with its context. There are 15 residues in the CDR3. The V and J ends lost 1 base and 0 bases respectively, with 8 bases between them. Per the germline V gene, CDR1 is LGHDT and CDR2 is YNNKEL (reference sequence). Per the original methods: Using reference gene primer amplification, nucleated cell counts were estimated. Some clones are missing from TCRdb's copy, which holds only in-frame ones; the method was immunoSEQ multiplex PCR. That table is the source of V, J and clone size, and D and trimming were worked out from the DNA. The table has fewer than 450,000 clones, 75% to 90% seen once. The data were obtained in a study of blood T cell repertoires in COVID-19. Across the whole study: In each case, the material was cDNA or gDNA derived from T cells, B-cell-depleted T cells, or PBMCs.

Seattle cases were enrolled at active infection and followed longitudinally. The sample taken for sequencing was peripheral blood. The TCR was taken from a woman aged 45-65 years with COVID-19, enrolled during active disease. The V gene is TRBV3-1 (or the pseudogene TRBV3-2), the J gene TRBJ2-3, with no clear D. The CDR3 is CASSQGPVSTDTQYF. DNA for the CDR3: TGTGCCAGCAGCCAAGGGCCCGTAAGCACAGATACGCAGTATTTT.